The 27 T cell receptor beta chains presented below share a single source sample, sequenced in a study of beta chain features in type 1 diabetes. Whole-study results and caveats: When Type 1 diabetes patients were examined, their TCRB CDR3s proved moderately but significantly shorter in all four CD4+ subsets.

Their recognized antigens are unknown. Isolated RNA was reverse transcribed in full, so expressed TCRB transcripts were sequenced. The method was immunoSEQ multiplex PCR; TCRdb's version includes in-frame clones alone and lacks a portion of them. The sample consists of 500,000 to 650,000 clones, under 15% of them appearing once. The sequenced sample consisted of naive CD4+ T cells from blood. The receptors come from a man younger than 40 with type 1 diabetes.

This chain connects TRBV7-9 to TRBJ1-2; D might be TRBD1 (5 bases). The CDR3 contains 13 residues. V lost 5 bases and J lost 8, with 15 bases in between. Germline-derived CDR1 and CDR2 are SEHNR and FQNEAQ (reference sequence). The CDR3 nucleotides are TGTGCCAGCAGCCCATTCGGGACCCCGGGCTACACCTTC. This translates into CASSPFGTPGYTF.

This chain links TRBV19 with TRBJ2-2; D unresolved. Trimming shortened V by 1 base and J by 3 bases, and 6 bases separated the two germline ends. Germline-derived CDR1 and CDR2 are LNHDA and SQIVND (reference sequence). This CDR3 has 14 amino acids. As DNA, the CDR3 is TGTGCCAGTAGTATAGTACCCGACACCGGGGAGCTGTTTTTT. This translates into CASSIVPDTGELFF.

J is TRBJ1-3 and V is TRBV30, with no clear D. Germline loops: CDR1 GTSNPN, CDR2 SVGIG (reference sequence). The length of the CDR3 is 12 residues. V was shortened by 3 bases and J by 4 bases, with 7 bases between the two germline ends. In DNA form, the CDR3 reads TGTGCCTGGAGCTATCAGGGAAACACCATATATTTT. This encodes CAWSYQGNTIYF.

The gene calls are TRBV9 and TRBJ2-1, with 8 bases fitting TRBD2. Looked up from germline, CDR1 is SGDLS and CDR2 is YYNGEE. V dropped 4 bases and J dropped 4; count of bases not matched to a gene: 4. CDR3 length equals 14 residues. CDR3 sequence reads: CASSFGLAYNEQFF. CDR3 DNA sequence: TGTGCCAGCAGCTTCGGACTAGCTTACAATGAGCAGTTCTTC.

This clone was counted a few times. The chain carries TRBV27 and TRBJ1-6, with no clear D. The CDR3 length is 15 residues. Germline values: CDR1 MNHEY, CDR2 SMNVEV (reference sequence). Trimming cost V 6 bases and J 0 bases, with 9 bases left between them. In nucleotides, the CDR3 is TGTGCCAGCAGGTACACGAGCTCCTATAATTCACCCCTCCACTTT. It encodes CASRYTSSYNSPLHF.

This clone was picked up a small number of times. This chain's CDR3 is CASSDWTGGKETQYF. The DNA for the CDR3 is TGTGCCAGCAGCGACTGGACAGGGGGAAAAGAGACCCAGTACTTC. The chain joins TRBV9 to TRBJ2-5; 10 nucleotides line up with TRBD1. Germline V gene data show CDR1 as SGDLS and CDR2 as YYNGEE. This CDR3 comprises 15 residues. V was pared by 3 bases and J by 3 bases, with 5 bases of the junction left unmatched.

The chain combines TRBV18 with TRBJ2-5; either TRBD1 or TRBD2 may supply D (5 bases each). Trimming shortened V by 0 bases and J by 4 bases, and 6 bases separated the two germline ends. This CDR3 comprises 13 residues. The germline gives CDR1 KGHSH, CDR2 LQKENI. CDR3 amino acids: CASSPPGVETQYF. In nucleotides, the CDR3 is TGTGCCAGCTCACCACCGGGGGTAGAGACCCAGTACTTC.

V usage is TRBV18 and J usage is TRBJ2-5; maybe TRBD1 (5 bases). The J call is doubtful: the DNA matches TRBJ2-7 better. The germline V gene encodes CDR1 KGHSH and CDR2 LQKENI. The CDR3 sequence is 13 residues long. The CDR3 reads CASSPGDSYEQYF. CDR3 in DNA: TGTGCCAGCTCACCAGGTGACAGCTACGAGCAGTACTTC.

This clone has a handful of counts. J is TRBJ2-5 and V is TRBV6-5; possibly TRBD2 for D (5 bases). The V end lost 0 bases, the J end lost 5 bases, and 10 bases lay between the germline ends. CDR1 MNHEY and CDR2 SVGAGI come from the germline V gene. This CDR3 contains 14 residues. The CDR3 DNA follows: TGTGCCAGCAGTTACTCATCGGGGTCCGAGACCCAGTACTTC. Translation gives CASSYSSGSETQYF.

V is TRBV6-5 and J is TRBJ2-1, with D possibly TRBD1 on 5 matching bases. The CDR3 length is 12 residues. Germline V gives CDR1 MNHEY, CDR2 SVGAGI. Trimming shortened V by 6 bases and J by 10 bases, and 13 bases separated the two germline ends. The chain's CDR3 is CASRDPRTEQFF. CDR3 bases: TGTGCCAGCAGAGATCCCCGGACAGAGCAGTTCTTC.

The chain combines TRBV6-6 with TRBJ1-2; D possibly corresponds to TRBD1 (5 bases). The germline CDR1 and CDR2 sequences are MNHNY and SVGAGI (reference sequence). The ends were cut back, 6 bases at V and 3 bases at J, with 17 bases in the middle. The CDR3 covers 15 residues. CDR3: CASRSQGRADYGYTF. The CDR3 DNA follows: TGTGCCAGCAGGAGCCAGGGAAGAGCGGACTATGGCTACACCTTC.

The chain is built from TRBV18 and TRBJ2-1; TRBD1 matches 9 bases. V lost 3 bases to trimming and J lost 12 bases; unmatched junction nucleotides: 15. The CDR3 has 16 residues. CDR1 KGHSH and CDR2 LQKENI come from the germline V gene. This CDR3 is CASSPSLGTGRVRQFF. CDR3 DNA sequence: TGTGCCAGCTCACCTTCCCTCGGGACAGGGAGGGTAAGGCAGTTCTTC.

This sequence joins TRBV29-1 and TRBJ2-3; TRBD1 matches 9 bases. Unmatched junction bases numbered 4, after V lost 1 base and J lost 5 bases. Germline CDR1 and CDR2: SQVTM and ANQGSEA. There are 14 residues in the CDR3. CDR3 residues: CSVEGGQGGDTQYF. The DNA for the CDR3 is TGCAGCGTTGAAGGGGGACAGGGAGGAGATACGCAGTATTTT.

In its sample, this clone was seen a few times. This chain joins TRBV30 and TRBJ2-5; no reliable D call. The last part of the DNA fits TRBJ2-7 better; the J call may be wrong. Per germline, CDR1 GTSNPN and CDR2 SVGIG (reference sequence). The CDR3 contains 12 residues. DNA for the CDR3: TGTGCCTGGAGTGGTCAGCTCTACGAGCAGTACTTC. It codes for CAWSGQLYEQYF.

V and J are TRBV7-9 and TRBJ1-2; possible D gene TRBD1, 5 bases. Germline CDR1 is SEHNR and CDR2 is FQNEAQ (reference sequence). V dropped 4 bases and J dropped 0 bases, with 24 bases sitting between them. This CDR3 spans 19 amino acids. The CDR3 reads CASSSRSDSRIGANYGYTF. Here the CDR3 DNA reads TGTGCCAGCAGCTCCCGATCCGACAGCCGAATCGGAGCTAACTATGGCTACACCTTC. Filled out from reference TRBV7-9 and TRBJ1-2, the complete variable domain reads DTGVSQNPRHKITKRGQNVTFRCDPISEHNRLYWYRQTLGQGPEFLTYFQNEAQLEKSRLLSDRFSAERPKGSFSTLEIQRTEQGDSAMYLCASSSRSDSRIGANYGYTFGSGTRLTVV.

This clone was recorded a few times. V gene TRBV28 combines with J gene TRBJ2-7; possibly TRBD1 or TRBD2 for D (5 bases each). This CDR3 is 13 amino acids long. V shed 8 bases and J shed 2 bases, with 13 bases lying between them. Germline CDR1 is MDHEN and CDR2 is SYDVKM. This CDR3 reads CASGTLAPYEQYF. CDR3 DNA: TGTGCCAGCGGGACGCTCGCACCCTACGAGCAGTACTTC.

This clone was seen a few times. The chain links TRBV30 to TRBJ1-5; TRBD1 aligns across 9 bases. The CDR3 is made up of 13 amino acids. V gave up 5 bases and J gave up 7 bases; unmatched junction bases: 6. The germline V gene has CDR1 GTSNPN and CDR2 SVGIG (reference sequence). Written as DNA, the CDR3 is TGTGCCTGGGCGCCGGGACAGGGACAGCCCCAGCATTTT. It encodes CAWAPGQGQPQHF.

V and J are TRBV9 and TRBJ1-3; the D gene is possibly TRBD1 (6 bases). Deletions cut 3 bases from V and 4 bases from J, with 17 bases between. From germline, CDR1 is SGDLS and CDR2 YYNGEE. This CDR3 has 16 amino acids. CDR3: CASSARGAPQGNTIYF. The CDR3 coding sequence is TGTGCCAGCAGCGCCCGGGGGGCACCTCAGGGAAACACCATATATTTT.

The sample holds a few counts of this clone. V usage is TRBV28 and J usage is TRBJ2-7, with D perhaps TRBD1 or TRBD2 (5 bases each). Germline CDR1 reads MDHEN; CDR2 reads SYDVKM. This CDR3 has 16 residues. The V end lost 2 bases, the J end lost 5 bases, and 19 bases lay between the germline ends. CDR3 in amino acids: CASSLAGTLRGDEQYF. CDR3 in DNA: TGTGCCAGCAGTTTAGCCGGGACCCTTAGGGGAGACGAGCAGTACTTC.

The chain links TRBV13 to TRBJ2-2, with D possibly being TRBD1 (5 bases). The CDR3 length is 16 residues. V was cut by 4 bases and J by 2 bases, with 14 bases left in between. CDR1 is PRHDT, CDR2 FYEKMQ, per germline (reference sequence). The CDR3: CASSSSVTANTGELFF. As DNA, the CDR3 is TGTGCCAGCAGCTCCTCAGTGACAGCAAACACCGGGGAGCTGTTTTTT.

The CDR3 DNA sequence: TGTGCCAGCAGTATACAACAGGGAAAGGGTTCTTTTGAGCAGTTCTTC. Translating it yields CASSIQQGKGSFEQFF. V usage is TRBV27 and J usage is TRBJ2-1; possible D gene TRBD1, 6 bases. Trimming pared 5 bases from V and 9 bases from J, leaving 23 bases between. Germline V gives CDR1 MNHEY, CDR2 SMNVEV (reference sequence). The CDR3 covers 16 residues.

This clone was found a few times. V and J are TRBV10-3 and TRBJ2-7; D possibly corresponds to TRBD2 (6 bases). In germline, CDR1 is ENHRY, CDR2 SYGVKD. V was clipped by 10 bases and J by 0 bases, with 16 bases between them. CDR3 length: 14 amino acids. The CDR3 region is CASGDSGSSYEQYF. The CDR3 coding sequence is TGTGCCAGCGGAGATAGCGGAAGCTCCTACGAGCAGTACTTC.

This clone occurred a few times. The chain links TRBV5-6 to TRBJ2-1; 9 nucleotides align to TRBD1. V lost 2 bases to trimming and J lost 1 base; unmatched junction nucleotides: 7. The CDR3 length is 17 residues. CDR1 is SGHDT and CDR2 is YYEEEE in the germline V gene. The CDR3 DNA is TGTGCCAGCAGCTTACGGACAGGGGAGGGGTCCTACAATGAGCAGTTCTTC. Protein: CASSLRTGEGSYNEQFF.

This clone was counted only a few times. J is TRBJ2-7 and V is TRBV28, with D possibly matching TRBD2 (6 bases). Looked up from germline, CDR1 is MDHEN and CDR2 is SYDVKM. This CDR3 is 14 amino acids long. V lost 10 bases to trimming and J lost 3 bases, with 19 bases between them. The CDR3 reads CATTPSGLSYEQYF. The CDR3 nucleotides are TGTGCCACCACTCCATCGGGACTTAGCTACGAGCAGTACTTC.

This chain uses TRBV25-1 with TRBJ1-2; D possibly corresponds to TRBD1 (5 bases). From germline, CDR1 is MGHDK and CDR2 SYGVNS. The CDR3 covers 13 residues. The V end was cut by 5 bases, the J end by 7 bases, with 14 bases between. This CDR3 reads CASSLTGTFGYTF. Here the CDR3 DNA reads TGTGCCAGCAGTCTGACCGGGACGTTTGGCTACACCTTC.

The chain uses TRBV7-2 and TRBJ2-7; TRBD1 matches 8 bases. The CDR3 runs to 15 residues. Germline assignment: CDR1 SGHTA and CDR2 FQGNSA. The ends lost 4 bases at V and 6 bases at J; junction bases unmatched: 11. Here the CDR3 DNA reads TGTGCCAGCAGCTACAGACAGGGGCGAGGGGGCGAGCAGTACTTC. Protein sequence: CASSYRQGRGGEQYF.

V is TRBV2 and J is TRBJ1-2, with D perhaps TRBD1 (5 bases). The germline V gene encodes CDR1 SNHLY and CDR2 FYNNEI. Deletions cut 4 bases from V and 2 bases from J, with 11 bases between. The CDR3 has 14 residues. The CDR3 sequence: CASSAGRVNYGYTF. In DNA, the CDR3 is TGTGCCAGCAGTGCGGGACGGGTAAACTATGGCTACACCTTC.